A selection of T cell receptor beta chains follows, all from one sample in a study of T cells after yellow fever vaccination. TCRdb itself ran the 5' RACE reads through MiXCR, one entry per CDR3 protein. This sample has about 340,000 distinct CDR3 sequences; approximately 13% occur once, and the top ten carry 3.2%. Sequenced material: CD4+ T cells sorted from PBMCs, taken 15 days after the yellow fever booster vaccination. These receptor sequences come from a young man who received the YFV17D yellow fever vaccine. CDR3s include the opening cysteine and the closing phenylalanine or tryptophan. The order of the fields is J gene, CDR3 length, V gene, clone size, D gene, CDR3 protein, CDR3 DNA. The D gene is left open where the match is weak. Rows give clone size only sometimes, using once, few, many, or a class for an expanded clone.

TRBJ1-5	15	TRBV20-1	few	.	CSARDQGYSNQPQHF	TGCAGTGCTAGAGACCAGGGGTATAGCAATCAGCCCCAGCATTTT
TRBJ2-7	16	TRBV30	.	.	CAWRASWDSVIGEQYF	TGTGCCTGGAGGGCTAGTTGGGACTCAGTGATAGGGGAGCAGTACTTC
TRBJ1-2	13	TRBV7-2	.	.	CASSPVGAQGYTF	TGTGCCAGCAGCCCCGTGGGGGCGCAGGGCTACACCTTC
TRBJ2-3	15	TRBV7-2	.	.	CASRHTGLSQDTQYF	TGTGCCAGCAGACATACAGGACTTAGCCAAGATACGCAGTATTTT
TRBJ1-5	13	TRBV20-1	few	.	CSARGEGGKPQHF	TGCAGTGCTAGAGGGGAGGGGGGGAAGCCCCAGCATTTT
TRBJ1-5	15	TRBV24-1	.	TRBD1	CATSDTGGSGQPQHF	TGTGCCACCAGTGACACAGGGGGAAGCGGTCAGCCCCAGCATTTT
TRBJ2-6	16	TRBV11-2	many	TRBD1	CASSQWTGPGANVLTF	TGTGCCAGCAGCCAATGGACAGGGCCCGGGGCCAACGTCCTGACTTTC
TRBJ2-3	17	TRBV4-1	few	TRBD1	CASSQDAWDRGGDTQYF	TGCGCCAGCAGCCAAGATGCTTGGGACAGGGGAGGCGATACGCAGTATTTT
TRBJ1-1	13	TRBV5-6	many	TRBD1	CASRGDRVTEAFF	TGTGCCAGCAGGGGTGACAGGGTCACTGAAGCTTTCTTT
TRBJ2-7	14	TRBV6-5	.	TRBD1	CASSRDSYSYEQYF	TGTGCCAGCAGTCGGGACAGCTACTCCTACGAGCAGTACTTC
TRBJ1-1	12	TRBV5-1	many	.	CASSLGPTEAFF	TGCGCCAGCAGCTTGGGCCCCACTGAAGCTTTCTTT
TRBJ2-7	18	TRBV6-6	.	TRBD1	CASTQLGRGRGRRGEQYF	TGTGCCAGCACCCAACTAGGTCGGGGCAGGGGGCGCCGTGGCGAGCAGTACTTC
TRBJ2-5	14	TRBV28	.	.	CASSSGGPLETQYF	TGTGCCAGCAGTTCCGGGGGGCCCCTAGAGACCCAGTACTTC
TRBJ2-2	16	TRBV4-3	few	.	CASSQDRRYDTGELFF	TGCGCCAGCAGCCAAGATCGCCGATACGACACCGGGGAGCTGTTTTTT
TRBJ1-4	17	TRBV7-9	.	TRBD1	CASSPDLLGTAVSRLFF	TGTGCCAGCAGCCCAGACCTCCTAGGGACAGCGGTATCCCGACTGTTTTTT
TRBJ2-3	11	TRBV10-2	few	.	CASSTPYTQYF	TGCGCCAGCAGCACCCCCTATACGCAGTATTTT
TRBJ2-7	17	TRBV3-2	.	.	CASSPQGPSGPIVEQYF	TGTGCCAGCAGCCCCCAGGGTCCTAGCGGTCCAATAGTAGAGCAGTACTTC
TRBJ1-1	18	TRBV4-1	few	TRBD1	CASSQDATGGDLYTEAFF	TGCGCCAGCAGCCAAGATGCGACAGGGGGCGATTTGTACACTGAAGCTTTCTTT
TRBJ1-4	13	TRBV18	few	.	CASSPPANEKLFF	TGTGCCAGCTCACCACCGGCTAATGAAAAACTGTTTTTT
TRBJ2-2	16	TRBV7-6	.	.	CASSLVRGRVPGELFF	TGTGCCAGCAGCTTAGTCAGGGGCAGGGTCCCCGGGGAGCTGTTTTTT
TRBJ2-7	13	TRBV4-2	.	.	CASSQALTYEQYF	TGTGCCAGCAGCCAAGCGCTTACCTACGAGCAGTACTTC
TRBJ2-1	15	TRBV7-3	.	TRBD1	CASSPSTGGQYEQFF	TGTGCCAGCAGCCCCTCGACAGGGGGTCAGTATGAGCAGTTCTTC
TRBJ2-3	15	TRBV7-8	few	.	CASSLSGARTDTQYF	TGTGCCAGCAGCTTATCCGGGGCGAGAACAGATACGCAGTATTTT
TRBJ2-5	15	TRBV6-5	few	TRBD2	CASKGAGTSEETQYF	TGTGCCAGCAAGGGAGCGGGGACTTCGGAAGAGACCCAGTACTTC
TRBJ2-3	13	TRBV29-1	many	TRBD2	CSPTGLATDTQYF	TGCAGCCCCACAGGACTAGCAACAGATACGCAGTATTTT
TRBJ1-2	14	TRBV18	.	.	CASSPENGGWSYTF	TGTGCCAGCTCCCCTGAGAACGGGGGCTGGAGCTACACCTTC